This T cell receptor (beta chain) was obtained from a study of cytomegalovirus exposure and HLA in healthy donors. Study conclusions and caveats: Later analysis revealed greater clonal expansion in HLA-associated TCR beta chains than in equally common others. Specific recognition of CMV antigens was confirmed in vitro for a few chains (all CMV-associated). Later on, analysis showed that most CMV-associated TCR beta chains appeared to be HLA-restricted.

As for this clone: Its antigen is as yet unknown.

Primers included in the PCR were 60 Vbeta and 13 Jbeta primers. The data were produced by immunoSEQ multiplex PCR, yet TCRdb's version contains in-frame clones alone and is incomplete. The table lists some 67,000 clones, around 80% of them singletons. The germline gives CDR1 SNHLY, CDR2 FYNNEI. The CDR3 is made up of 15 amino acids. After removal of 6 bases from V and 1 base from J, the junction contained 7 bases not matched to a gene. Sequencing was performed on PBMCs. This rearrangement joins TRBV2 to TRBJ2-5; 8 bases fit TRBD1. The TCR sequence derives from a man aged 35 to 55 in good health and CMV-seronegative. The CDR3 sequence is CASRPGQVPQETQYF. As DNA, the CDR3 is TGTGCCAGCAGGCCGGGACAGGTTCCCCAAGAGACCCAGTACTTC.